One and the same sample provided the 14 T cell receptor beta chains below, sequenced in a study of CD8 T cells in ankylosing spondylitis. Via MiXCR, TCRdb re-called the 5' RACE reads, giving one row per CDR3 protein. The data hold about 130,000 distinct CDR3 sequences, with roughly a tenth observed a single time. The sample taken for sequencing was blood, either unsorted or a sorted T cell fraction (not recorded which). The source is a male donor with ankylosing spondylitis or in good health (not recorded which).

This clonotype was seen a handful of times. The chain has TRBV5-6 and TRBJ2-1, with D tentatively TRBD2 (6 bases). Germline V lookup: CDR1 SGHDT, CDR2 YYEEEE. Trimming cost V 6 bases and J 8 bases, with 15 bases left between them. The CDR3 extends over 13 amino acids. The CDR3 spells CASTLTWGDEQFF. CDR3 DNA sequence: TGTGCCAGCACCCTAACCTGGGGGGATGAGCAGTTCTTC. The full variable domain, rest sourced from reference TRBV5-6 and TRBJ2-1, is DAGVTQSPTHLIKTRGQQVTLRCSPKSGHDTVSWYQQALGQGPQFIFQYYEEEERQRGNFPDRFSGHQFPNYSSELNVNALLLGDSALYLCASTLTWGDEQFFGPGTRLTVL.

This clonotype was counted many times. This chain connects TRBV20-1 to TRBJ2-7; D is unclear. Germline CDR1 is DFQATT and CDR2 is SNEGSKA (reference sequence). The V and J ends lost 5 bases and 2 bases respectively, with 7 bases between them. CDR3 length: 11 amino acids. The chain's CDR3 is CSAPTPYEQYF. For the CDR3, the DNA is TGCAGTGCTCCGACTCCCTACGAGCAGTACTTC.

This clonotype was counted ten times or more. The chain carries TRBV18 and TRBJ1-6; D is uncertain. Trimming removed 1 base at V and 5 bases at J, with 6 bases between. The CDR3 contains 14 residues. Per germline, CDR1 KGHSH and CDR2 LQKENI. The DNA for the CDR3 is TGTGCCAGCTCACCACGGAGCGATAATTCACCCCTCCACTTT. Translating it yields CASSPRSDNSPLHF. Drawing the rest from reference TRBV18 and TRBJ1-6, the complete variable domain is NAGVMQNPRHLVRRRGQEARLRCSPMKGHSHVYWYRQLPEEGLKFMVYLQKENIIDESGMPKERFSAEFPKEGPSILRIQQVVRGDSAAYFCASSPRSDNSPLHFGNGTRLTVT.

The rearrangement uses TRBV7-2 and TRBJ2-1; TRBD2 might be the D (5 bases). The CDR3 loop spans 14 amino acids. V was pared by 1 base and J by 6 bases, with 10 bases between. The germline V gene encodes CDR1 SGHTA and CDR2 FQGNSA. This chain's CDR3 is CASSLGRESNEQFF. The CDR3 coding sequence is TGTGCCAGCAGCTTAGGACGGGAATCCAATGAGCAGTTCTTC. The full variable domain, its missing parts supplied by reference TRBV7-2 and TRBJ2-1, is GAGVSQSPSNKVTEKGKDVELRCDPISGHTALYWYRQSLGQGLEFLIYFQGNSAPDKSGLPSDRFSAERTGGSVSTLTIQRTQQEDSAVYLCASSLGRESNEQFFGPGTRLTVL.

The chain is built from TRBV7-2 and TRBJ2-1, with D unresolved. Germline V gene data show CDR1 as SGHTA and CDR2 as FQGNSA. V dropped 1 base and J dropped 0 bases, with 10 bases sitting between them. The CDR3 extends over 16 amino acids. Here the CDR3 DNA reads TGTGCCAGCAGCTTAGGTAATGGAAACTCCTACAATGAGCAGTTCTTC. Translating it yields CASSLGNGNSYNEQFF.

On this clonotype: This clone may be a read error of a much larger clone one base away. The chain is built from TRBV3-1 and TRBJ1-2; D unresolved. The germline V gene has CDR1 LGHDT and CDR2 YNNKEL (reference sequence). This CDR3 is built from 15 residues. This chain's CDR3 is CASTQDYRRTYGYTF. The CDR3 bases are TGTGCCAGCACCCAAGATTACCGCCGGACTTATGGCTACACCTTC.

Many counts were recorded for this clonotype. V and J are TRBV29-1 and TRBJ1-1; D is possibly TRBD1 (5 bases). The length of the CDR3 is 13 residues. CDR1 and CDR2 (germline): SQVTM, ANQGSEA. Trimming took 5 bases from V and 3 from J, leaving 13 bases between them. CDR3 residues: CSVNWGGDTEAFF. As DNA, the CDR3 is TGCAGCGTTAATTGGGGGGGAGACACTGAAGCTTTCTTT.

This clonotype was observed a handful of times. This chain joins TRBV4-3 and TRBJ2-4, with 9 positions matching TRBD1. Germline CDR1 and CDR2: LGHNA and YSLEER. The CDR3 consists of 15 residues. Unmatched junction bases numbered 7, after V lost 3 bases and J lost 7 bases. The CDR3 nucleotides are TGCGCCAGCAGCCAGAGGGGACAGGGTTGGAACATTCAGTACTTC. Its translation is CASSQRGQGWNIQYF.

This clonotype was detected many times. The CDR3 sequence: CASSLADGAKNIQYF. DNA of the CDR3: TGCGCCAGCAGCTTGGCCGATGGAGCCAAAAACATTCAGTACTTC. The chain combines TRBV5-1 with TRBJ2-4; no clear D. The V and J ends lost 0 bases and 0 bases respectively, with 7 bases between them. Per the germline V gene, CDR1 is SGHRS and CDR2 is YFSETQ. The CDR3 consists of 15 residues.

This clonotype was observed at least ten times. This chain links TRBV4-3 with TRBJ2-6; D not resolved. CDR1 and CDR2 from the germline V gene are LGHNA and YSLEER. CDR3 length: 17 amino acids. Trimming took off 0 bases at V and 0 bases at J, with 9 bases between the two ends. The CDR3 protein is CASSQEGVASGANVLTF. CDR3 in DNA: TGCGCCAGCAGCCAAGAAGGTGTGGCCTCTGGGGCCAACGTCCTGACTTTC.

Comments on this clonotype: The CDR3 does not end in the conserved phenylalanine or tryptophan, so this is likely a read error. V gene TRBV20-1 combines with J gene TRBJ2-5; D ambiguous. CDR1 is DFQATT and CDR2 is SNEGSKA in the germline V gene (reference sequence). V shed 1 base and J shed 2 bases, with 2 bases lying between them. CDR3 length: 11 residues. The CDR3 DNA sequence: TGCAGTGCTAGAGCGCAAGAGACCCAGTACTGC. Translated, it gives CSARAQETQYC.

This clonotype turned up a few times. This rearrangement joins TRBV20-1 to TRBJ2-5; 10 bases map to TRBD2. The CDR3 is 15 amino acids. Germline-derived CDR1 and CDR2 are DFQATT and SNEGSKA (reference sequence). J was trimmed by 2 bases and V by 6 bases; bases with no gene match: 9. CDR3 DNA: TGCAGTGCCACCAGGACTAGCGGTAAACAAGAGACCCAGTACTTC. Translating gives CSATRTSGKQETQYF.

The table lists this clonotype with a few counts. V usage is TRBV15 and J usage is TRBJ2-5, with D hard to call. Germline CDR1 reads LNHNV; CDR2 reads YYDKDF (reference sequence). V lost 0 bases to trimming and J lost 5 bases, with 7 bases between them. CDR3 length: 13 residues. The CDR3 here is CATSRDPGETQYF. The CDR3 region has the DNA TGTGCCACCAGCAGAGATCCCGGGGAGACCCAGTACTTC.

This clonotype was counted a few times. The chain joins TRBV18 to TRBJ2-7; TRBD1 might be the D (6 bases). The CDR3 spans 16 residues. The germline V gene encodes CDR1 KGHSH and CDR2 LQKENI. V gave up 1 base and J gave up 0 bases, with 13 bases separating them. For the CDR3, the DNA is TGTGCCAGCTCACCACTCCCCACAGGGACCTCCTACGAGCAGTACTTC. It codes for CASSPLPTGTSYEQYF. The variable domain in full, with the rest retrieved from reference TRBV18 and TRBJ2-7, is NAGVMQNPRHLVRRRGQEARLRCSPMKGHSHVYWYRQLPEEGLKFMVYLQKENIIDESGMPKERFSAEFPKEGPSILRIQQVVRGDSAAYFCASSPLPTGTSYEQYFGPGTRLTVT.